The table lists the clone carrying this TCR beta chain with many counts. These data originate in a study of T-cell reconstitution after alpha-beta-depleted transplantation in children. The CDR3 runs to 15 residues. Looked up from germline, CDR1 is LNHDA and CDR2 is SQIVND (reference sequence). V lost 4 bases, J lost 3 bases, and 7 bases stayed unmatched. As it was prepared, the TCRbeta library received unique molecular identifiers. TCRdb fed the PCR reads into MiXCR, producing one record per CDR3 protein. The repertoire includes about 610,000 distinct CDR3 sequences, roughly a tenth of them detected once, and roughly 4% sits in the top ten.

Specimen: PBMCs from the stem cell graft donor, collected from the stem cell graft. The chain recombines TRBV19 with TRBJ2-7, with 9 bases identical to TRBD2. The receptor comes from a human donor who donated a stem cell graft to a child with acute myeloid leukemia. Here the CDR3 reads CASSRIAGVDYEQYF. The CDR3 DNA reads TGTGCCAGTAGTAGGATAGCGGGAGTCGACTACGAGCAGTACTTC.